The 6 T cell receptor beta chains reported below all come from one sample, sequenced in a study of siplizumab effects on memory and regulatory T cells. Measured with immunoSEQ multiplex PCR; TCRdb has only the in-frame clones, and not every one. The table shows some 100,000 clones, with 92% occurring only once. Sample: Tregs sorted from blood. The receptors originated from a human donor in good health.

V and J are TRBV5-1 and TRBJ1-1; D perhaps matches TRBD1 (6 bases). Trimming stripped 0 bases from V and 1 base from J, with 10 bases between. Germline lookup yields CDR1 SGHRS and CDR2 YFSETQ. The CDR3 sequence is 15 residues long. The CDR3, as DNA: TGCGCCAGCAGCTTGGTGGGACACCCGAACACTGAAGCTTTCTTT. As protein: CASSLVGHPNTEAFF.

V usage is TRBV11-2 and J usage is TRBJ1-6; unclear D gene. The CDR3 loop spans 12 amino acids. V dropped 2 bases and J dropped 11 bases, with 7 bases sitting between them. CDR1 is SGHAT, CDR2 FQNNGV, per germline. DNA for the CDR3: TGTGCCAGCAGCTTATCTTTCCCACCCCTCCACTTT. Its translation is CASSLSFPPLHF.

This sequence joins TRBV5-4 and TRBJ1-2, with 7 bases fitting TRBD1. Trimming cost V 4 bases and J 4 bases; bases outside gene matches: 7. Germline values: CDR1 SGHNT, CDR2 YYREEE (reference sequence). The CDR3 contains 14 residues. The CDR3 bases are TGTGCCAGCAGCCCGGAGGCAGGGGGCTATGGCTACACCTTC. Its translation is CASSPEAGGYGYTF.

The V gene is TRBV29-1, the J gene TRBJ2-7; D ambiguous. The CDR3 is 13 amino acids. The germline V gene encodes CDR1 SQVTM and CDR2 ANQGSEA. Between the trimmed V and J ends, which lost 4 bases and 2 bases, there was a span of 12 bases. The CDR3 sequence: CSVASTPAYEQYF. Written as DNA, the CDR3 is TGCAGCGTTGCTTCTACTCCTGCCTACGAGCAGTACTTC.

The rearrangement uses TRBV5-1 and TRBJ2-3; 9 positions match TRBD1. J was trimmed by 8 bases and V by 3 bases; bases with no gene match: 10. The CDR3 has 15 residues. Per the germline V gene, CDR1 is SGHRS and CDR2 is YFSETQ. This CDR3 reads CASSSGQGTVRTQYF. DNA for the CDR3: TGCGCCAGCAGCTCCGGACAGGGGACTGTCCGTACGCAGTATTTT.

CDR3 sequence reads: CASSLMAREGYNEQFF. The DNA for the CDR3 is TGTGCCAGCAGCTTAATGGCGCGGGAGGGTTACAATGAGCAGTTCTTC. J is TRBJ2-1 and V is TRBV7-3, with 9 bases fitting TRBD2. V lost 1 base, J lost 4 bases, and 5 bases stayed unmatched. Germline-derived CDR1 and CDR2 are SGHTA and FQGTGA. The CDR3 is 16 amino acids.